The source of this TCR beta chain is a study of response to subunit inactivated influenza vaccine. The CDR3 is 14 amino acids. The V end lost 6 bases, the J end lost 2 bases, and 14 bases lay between the germline ends. Germline lookup yields CDR1 MNHEY and CDR2 SVGEGT. One entry per CDR3 protein, called by TCRdb with MiXCR from the RT-PCR reads. The sample lists about 540,000 distinct CDR3 sequences, roughly a quarter occurring once. The same specimen was also included in a second study, on T cells expressing NK-cell markers. Turning to that study: It was by 5'RACE template switching with UMIs that TCR beta cDNA was made.

This clonotype originated in a man aged 45-65 years who received an inactivated influenza vaccine. The chain links TRBV6-2 or TRBV6-3 to TRBJ2-7; either TRBD1 or TRBD2 may supply D (5 bases each). The specimen was CD4+ T cells sorted from PBMCs, collected 11 to 12 days after vaccination. The CDR3 DNA sequence: TGTGCCAGCAGAACCGGGACCGTCCCCTACGAGCAGTACTTC. The encoded protein is CASRTGTVPYEQYF.